This T cell receptor beta chain was documented in a study of neoadjuvant anti-PD-1 for oral cavity cancer (dated by TCRdb to the early 2020s). Looking at the study overall: Before curative-intent surgical resection, most patients were given three to four biweekly doses of nivolumab at 3 mg/kg. A fourth nivolumab dose was given around day 43 to patients without progression, and definitive surgical resection was performed in those patients on days 50-56. Under RECIST 1.1, patients with complete response, partial response or stable disease were classed as responders, and patients with progression were classed as non-responders. There were 11 to 13 patients in the parent correlative cohort, and the response rate was approximately 36%.

The time point label on this specimen signifies: after neoadjuvant nivolumab, at surgical resection. Patients were newly diagnosed with stage II-IVA oral cavity squamous cell carcinoma and had received no prior systemic or radiation treatment. The cohort consisted of patients with HPV-negative, locally advanced oral cavity squamous cell carcinoma. No culture maintenance or expansion was done, as the peripheral blood mononuclear cells went straight to analysis. The samples were drawn from a longitudinal correlative study tied to a single-arm phase II trial testing neoadjuvant nivolumab in oral cavity squamous cell carcinoma. Genomic DNA-based TCRbeta sequencing was performed on subject-matched pre- and post-treatment PBMCs and tumors from three responders and three non-responders. Peripheral blood mononuclear cells were collected once before nivolumab treatment and again after treatment, at the time of surgery. The Maxwell RSC DNA from Cells kit was used to extract genomic DNA from PBMCs.

For deep sequencing, PBMC libraries mostly used around 480 ng of input genomic DNA, with six replicates for each sample. The immunoSEQ hsTCRbeta kit was used to prepare TCRbeta libraries according to the manufacturer's instructions. The completed libraries were mixed into a single pool at 3 nM, then sequenced with an Illumina NovaSeq 6000 S4 flow cell. The authors processed their data as follows. The immunoSEQ Analyzer was used for raw data preprocessing and quality control. The analysis was restricted to productive rearrangements, with each unique CDR3 amino acid sequence defining a clonotype. Repertoire clonality was estimated as the Gini-Simpson index, computed with the R package tcR. Student's t test was used to compare Gini indices, and Pearson correlation was used to assess associations with tumor size change. What TCRdb holds here is the immuneACCESS table cut down to in-frame rearrangements. Part of the clones is not present; checked against another copy, under half of the missing clones reflect an unresolved V gene, and the others are unexplained. The DNA was the basis for D and trimming; V, J and clone size are from that table. This sample holds about 32,000 clones; about 80% were observed only once. The ten biggest clones cover around 3.1% of the sample.

The research as a whole found: Higher pretreatment blood TCRbeta clonality and lower post-treatment tumor TCRbeta clonality were correlated with higher pretreatment blood Treg/Th17 ratios. Only a few patients per response group were included in the TCR analyses, and larger cohorts for validation were called for by the authors. After neoadjuvant nivolumab, non-responders showed significantly higher T cell clonality (Gini index) in PBMCs than responders did.

V is reduced by 5 bases and J by 6 bases, leaving a spacing of 23 bases between them. The CDR3 contains 17 residues, cysteine and phenylalanine counted. CDR3 DNA is the only sequence kept; it has 51 bases, read in frame from the first base. CDR1 and CDR2 (SGHTA, FQGNSA) derive from the germline V gene. This clone is identified as medium-sized (0.01 to 0.1%). The clone's antigen remains unknown. Base qualities are not provided; no much larger clone lies one nucleotide away. The rearrangement joined TRBV7-2 to TRBJ1-5; TRBD1 is a weak D gene call, 5 bases matching. This sequence was found in a person aged 40 to 85 with oral cavity squamous cell carcinoma. Sample: PBMCs, taken after nivolumab (anti-PD-1) treatment. The DNA reads TGTGCCAGCAGCCCCAACCGTGATTTGGGACGGACTCAGCCCCAGCATTTT. Translated, it reads CASSPNRDLGRTQPQHF.